This entry lists 27 T cell receptor beta chains sequenced from one sample in a study of blood T cell repertoires in COVID-19. Repertoires were generated with immunoSEQ multiplex PCR, while TCRdb's copy carries only in-frame clones and drops some. The table shows 210,000 or so clones, with about 92% occurring only once. Material: peripheral blood. The receptors here all came from a man aged 30 to 45 with acute or convalescent COVID-19.

This chain links TRBV7-9 with TRBJ2-3; D gene unclear. Between the trimmed V and J ends, which lost 7 bases and 1 base, there was a span of 9 bases. From germline, CDR1 is SEHNR and CDR2 FQNEAQ (reference sequence). This CDR3 has 13 amino acids. CDR3 loop: CASTELGTDTQYF. In nucleotides, the CDR3 is TGTGCCAGCACGGAGCTCGGCACAGATACGCAGTATTTT.

V usage is TRBV19 and J usage is TRBJ2-7; 10 bases agree with TRBD1. Germline V CDR1 and CDR2: LNHDA, SQIVND (reference sequence). The CDR3 length is 17 residues. The junction had 16 bases not matched to a gene; V was cut back by 9 bases and J by 2 bases. The CDR3 sequence is CASRPGQGSRPPYEQYF. CDR3 DNA sequence: TGTGCCAGCCGACCGGGACAGGGGTCAAGACCTCCCTACGAGCAGTACTTC.

The chain is built from TRBV10-3 and TRBJ2-1; 9 bases are a match to TRBD2. Germline lookup yields CDR1 ENHRY and CDR2 SYGVKD. Germline trimming cut 4 bases from V and 8 bases from J; bases unmatched to any gene: 6. There are 14 residues in the CDR3. The CDR3 DNA sequence: TGTGCCATCAGTGGGCTAGCGGGGATGGATGAGCAGTTCTTC. Amino acid sequence: CAISGLAGMDEQFF.

This chain joins TRBV6-5 and TRBJ1-1; the D is unclear. V was cut by 7 bases and J by 1 base, with 16 bases left in between. Germline V gives CDR1 MNHEY, CDR2 SVGAGI. CDR3 length: 15 amino acids. The CDR3 DNA sequence: TGTGCCAGCACCCCCTCGCGGGTGGAGAACACTGAAGCTTTCTTT. Protein: CASTPSRVENTEAFF.

A single count supports this clone. V gene TRBV9 combines with J gene TRBJ2-6; maybe TRBD2 (6 bases). The CDR3 is 16 residues long. V was cut by 3 bases and J by 1 base, with 11 bases left in between. Germline assignment: CDR1 SGDLS and CDR2 YYNGEE. The CDR3 protein is CASSAWRVSGANVLTF. In DNA form, the CDR3 reads TGTGCCAGCAGCGCATGGAGGGTATCTGGGGCCAACGTCCTGACTTTC. The full variable domain, completed using reference TRBV9 and TRBJ2-6, is DSGVTQTPKHLITATGQRVTLRCSPRSGDLSVYWYQQSLDQGLQFLIQYYNGEERAKGNILERFSAQQFPDLHSELNLSSLELGDSALYFCASSAWRVSGANVLTFGAGSRLTVL.

This clone appeared once. The V and J genes are TRBV20-1 and TRBJ1-1; D gene uncertain. Per the germline V gene, CDR1 is DFQATT and CDR2 is SNEGSKA (reference sequence). Trimming took off 3 bases at V and 1 base at J, with 6 bases between the two ends. CDR3 length: 12 residues. CDR3 region: CSASHSNTEAFF. The CDR3, as DNA: TGCAGTGCTAGTCACTCGAACACTGAAGCTTTCTTT.

The chain employs TRBV2 and TRBJ2-7; the D gene is possibly TRBD2 (5 bases). V gave up 3 bases and J gave up 1 base, with 7 bases separating them. Germline values: CDR1 SNHLY, CDR2 FYNNEI. CDR3 length: 13 amino acids. DNA for the CDR3: TGTGCCAGCAGTGACGGGGTGTCCTACGAGCAGTACTTC. Amino acid sequence: CASSDGVSYEQYF.

This chain connects TRBV5-8 to TRBJ2-7, with 7 bases that match TRBD1. The CDR3 runs 15 residues. Germline V gives CDR1 SGHTS, CDR2 YDEGEE. After removal of 1 base from V and 2 bases from J, the junction contained 6 bases not matched to a gene. The CDR3 DNA reads TGTGCCAGCAGCTTGCGACAGGGCCTACCCTACGAGCAGTACTTC. Protein sequence: CASSLRQGLPYEQYF. Full variable domain (outside the CDR3, taken from reference TRBV5-8 and TRBJ2-7): EAGVTQSPTHLIKTRGQQATLRCSPISGHTSVYWYQQALGLGLQFLLWYDEGEERNRGNFPPRFSGRQFPNYSSELNVNALELEDSALYLCASSLRQGLPYEQYFGPGTRLTVT.

This CDR3 reads CASSASRSSYNEQFF. The CDR3 nucleotides read TGTGCCAGCAGCGCTAGCAGAAGCTCCTACAATGAGCAGTTCTTC. This sequence joins TRBV5-6 and TRBJ2-1; tentatively, D is TRBD2 (5 bases). This CDR3 comprises 15 residues. Trimming stripped 4 bases from V and 0 bases from J, with 11 bases between. Germline-derived CDR1 and CDR2 are SGHDT and YYEEEE.

This chain uses TRBV18 with TRBJ1-3; 9 bases are shared with TRBD1. The trim removed 0 bases at V and 2 bases at J, leaving 8 bases unmatched. Germline CDR1 KGHSH, CDR2 LQKENI. The CDR3 is 18 amino acids. The CDR3, as DNA: TGTGCCAGCTCACCACCGGGACAGGGTCGAAAGCCTGGAAACACCATATATTTT. It specifies CASSPPGQGRKPGNTIYF.

The genes are TRBV10-1 and TRBJ2-7; 8 bases agree with TRBD1. Germline V gene data show CDR1 as WNHNN and CDR2 as SYGVQD (reference sequence). The CDR3 consists of 14 residues. V lost 3 bases, J lost 1 base, and 2 bases stayed unmatched. CDR3: CASSDNRGSYEQYF. The CDR3, as DNA: TGCGCCAGCAGTGATAACAGGGGGTCCTACGAGCAGTACTTC.

The chain is built from TRBV28 and TRBJ2-7; 8 bases line up with TRBD2. After removal of 8 bases from V and 4 bases from J, the junction contained 10 bases not matched to a gene. Per the germline V gene, CDR1 is MDHEN and CDR2 is SYDVKM. The CDR3 covers 14 residues. CDR3 bases: TGTGCCAGCGCAATGGGCGGGGGGATTTACGAGCAGTACTTC. Its protein is CASAMGGGIYEQYF. The full variable domain, with the rest looked up from reference TRBV28 and TRBJ2-7, is DVKVTQSSRYLVKRTGEKVFLECVQDMDHENMFWYRQDPGLGLRLIYFSYDVKMKEKGDIPEGYSVSREKKERFSLILESASTNQTSMYLCASAMGGGIYEQYFGPGTRLTVT.

J is TRBJ1-6 and V is TRBV27, with TRBD1 matching 11 bases. This CDR3 contains 16 residues. The germline gives CDR1 MNHEY, CDR2 SMNVEV (reference sequence). With 6 bases clipped from V and 7 bases from J, the junction kept 8 bases outside the gene matches. CDR3: CASRTSGTGGNSPLHF. Here the CDR3 DNA reads TGTGCCAGCAGAACCTCCGGGACAGGGGGAAATTCACCCCTCCACTTT.

The chain combines TRBV30 with TRBJ2-7; tentatively, D is TRBD1 (6 bases). There are 14 residues in the CDR3. Trimming removed 5 bases from V and 6 bases from J, with 20 bases in between. Germline CDR1 GTSNPN, CDR2 SVGIG (reference sequence). CDR3 DNA sequence: TGTGCCTGGCGCCGGGGACAAGCATGGGGCGAGCAGTACTTC. The encoded protein is CAWRRGQAWGEQYF.

This rearrangement joins TRBV28 to TRBJ2-1, with D possibly matching TRBD1 (6 bases). Trimming shortened V by 4 bases and J by 10 bases, and 14 bases separated the two germline ends. This CDR3 region has 13 residues. Germline CDR1 MDHEN, CDR2 SYDVKM. The CDR3 here is CASSSGTFKEQFF. The CDR3 DNA sequence: TGTGCCAGCAGTTCCGGGACATTTAAAGAGCAGTTCTTC.

The chain recombines TRBV5-1 with TRBJ1-2; D is perhaps TRBD1 (5 bases). The CDR3 spans 18 residues. CDR1 SGHRS and CDR2 YFSETQ come from the germline V gene. V was pared by 0 bases and J by 1 base, with 19 bases between. CDR3 protein: CASSLERQTWGINYGYTF. In nucleotides, the CDR3 is TGCGCCAGCAGCTTGGAGCGACAGACTTGGGGCATTAACTATGGCTACACCTTC.

The chain uses TRBV4-2 and TRBJ2-1, with 9 bases that match TRBD2. The CDR3 runs 15 residues. V lost 4 bases and J lost 9; bases outside the gene matches: 10. Looked up from germline, CDR1 is LGHNA and CDR2 is YNFKEQ. The CDR3 reads CASSLKRVAGVEQFF. CDR3 in DNA: TGTGCCAGCAGCCTGAAAAGGGTAGCGGGAGTTGAGCAGTTCTTC.

The J gene is TRBJ1-6, the V gene TRBV30; D uncertain. Germline V gene lookup returns CDR1 GTSNPN and CDR2 SVGIG (reference sequence). The CDR3 consists of 13 residues. V gave up 3 bases and J gave up 9 bases, with 12 bases separating them. CDR3 residues: CAWSGQFLSPLHF. CDR3 bases: TGTGCCTGGAGCGGTCAATTCCTTTCACCCCTCCACTTT.

The rearrangement uses TRBV3-1 (or the pseudogene TRBV3-2) and TRBJ1-4; a weak D match, TRBD1 (6 bases). Between the trimmed V and J ends, which lost 4 bases and 5 bases, there was a span of 17 bases. The length of the CDR3 is 16 residues. The germline V gene has CDR1 LGHDT and CDR2 YNNKEL (reference sequence). In nucleotides, the CDR3 is TGTGCCAGCAGCCCCCTACAGGGTCGAGAGAATGAAAAACTGTTTTTT. Amino acids: CASSPLQGRENEKLFF.

A word on this clone: A junction end diverges from the germline sequence, so it may reflect a read error. This chain uses TRBV6-5 with TRBJ1-6, with a possible D match to TRBD1 (5 bases). The CDR3 runs 12 residues. CDR1 is MNHEY and CDR2 is SVGAGI in the germline V gene. This CDR3 is CASRTANPPLHF. In nucleotides, the CDR3 is TGTGCCAGCAGGACAGCTAATCCACCCCTCCACTTT.

The V call is TRBV14, the J call TRBJ2-1; TRBD1 matches 9 bases. This CDR3 region has 15 residues. After removal of 0 bases from V and 10 bases from J, the junction contained 7 bases not matched to a gene. CDR1 and CDR2 (germline): SGHDN, FVKESK. This chain's CDR3 is CASSQEGTGSLEQFF. The CDR3 nucleotides read TGTGCCAGCAGCCAAGAGGGGACAGGGTCTTTAGAGCAGTTCTTC.

This chain connects TRBV2 to TRBJ1-5; perhaps TRBD1 as D (5 bases). The CDR3 consists of 12 residues. Germline CDR1 SNHLY, CDR2 FYNNEI. V lost 7 bases and J 4 bases, leaving 8 bases between the germline ends. In DNA, the CDR3 is TGTGCCAGCACAGGGACTAATCAGCCCCAGCATTTT. This sequence encodes CASTGTNQPQHF.

J is TRBJ2-3 and V is TRBV7-3, with D uncertain. V was clipped by 5 bases and J by 5 bases, with 11 bases between them. CDR3 size: 13 residues. The V gene's germline CDR1 is SGHTA and CDR2 FQGTGA. CDR3 residues: CASSTTPVDTQYF. The CDR3 DNA follows: TGTGCCAGCAGCACTACCCCAGTAGATACGCAGTATTTT.

This rearrangement joins TRBV6-1 to TRBJ2-3; 8 bases match TRBD1. The CDR3 runs 15 residues. The junction had 6 bases not matched to a gene; V was cut back by 3 bases and J by 4 bases. Per germline, CDR1 MNHNS and CDR2 SASEGT. The CDR3 loop is CASSDTRGHADTQYF. The DNA of the CDR3 is TGTGCCAGCAGTGATACCAGGGGGCACGCAGATACGCAGTATTTT.

This clone has only one observation. The chain uses TRBV7-9 and TRBJ1-4, with TRBD1 matching 8 bases. Germline V gene sequence: CDR1 SEHNR, CDR2 FQNEAQ (reference sequence). V gave up 3 bases and J gave up 10 bases; unmatched junction bases: 10. The CDR3 is 15 residues long. The CDR3 bases are TGTGCCAGCAGCTTGGACAGGGCGGGGATGGGAAAACTGTTTTTT. Protein product: CASSLDRAGMGKLFF.

The chain has TRBV4-1 and TRBJ2-7; maybe TRBD2 (6 bases). CDR1 and CDR2 (germline): MGHRA, YSYEKL. The CDR3 totals 15 residues. V lost 4 bases and J 4 bases, leaving 17 bases between the germline ends. DNA for the CDR3: TGCGCCAGCAGCCCCACCCAACTAGCAGCATACGAGCAGTACTTC. Encoded protein: CASSPTQLAAYEQYF.

V gene TRBV7-9 combines with J gene TRBJ2-1; TRBD1 is a possible D gene (7 bases). There are 17 residues in the CDR3. V was clipped by 3 bases and J by 6 bases, with 21 bases between them. Germline values: CDR1 SEHNR, CDR2 FQNEAQ (reference sequence). The CDR3 is CASSLGGRQGAGNEQFF. CDR3 in DNA: TGTGCCAGCAGCTTGGGGGGTCGACAGGGAGCGGGCAATGAGCAGTTCTTC.